A single TCR beta chain is shown here with its context. Antigen unknown. The junction shows a germline mismatch at one end, possibly a read error. The data were obtained in a study of identical twins. Whole-study findings and limits: Carriage of fewer insertions was seen in abundant cord blood beta clonotypes, whereas memory repertoires showed none. Invariant MAIT and iNKT cells may have partly biased zero-insertion analyses. Modeled out-of-frame TCR alpha sharing in monozygotic twins fell below observed levels.

TCRdb reprocessed the 5' RACE reads with MiXCR, giving one entry per CDR3 protein. This table has 200,000 to 250,000 distinct CDR3 sequences, about 7% appearing once. These sequences were also reported in another study, on yellow fever vaccine responses in identical twins.

The sequencing sample was made of memory (CD45RO+) T cells sorted from blood. The TCR was taken from a woman under 30 in good health.

The CDR3 protein is CSARDRENSQYF. For the CDR3, the DNA is TGCAGTGCTAGAGACAGGGAAAACAGTCAGTACTTC. This chain uses TRBV20-1 with TRBJ2-4; the D gene is possibly TRBD1 (5 bases). CDR3 size: 12 residues. The germline V gene encodes CDR1 DFQATT and CDR2 SNEGSKA (reference sequence).